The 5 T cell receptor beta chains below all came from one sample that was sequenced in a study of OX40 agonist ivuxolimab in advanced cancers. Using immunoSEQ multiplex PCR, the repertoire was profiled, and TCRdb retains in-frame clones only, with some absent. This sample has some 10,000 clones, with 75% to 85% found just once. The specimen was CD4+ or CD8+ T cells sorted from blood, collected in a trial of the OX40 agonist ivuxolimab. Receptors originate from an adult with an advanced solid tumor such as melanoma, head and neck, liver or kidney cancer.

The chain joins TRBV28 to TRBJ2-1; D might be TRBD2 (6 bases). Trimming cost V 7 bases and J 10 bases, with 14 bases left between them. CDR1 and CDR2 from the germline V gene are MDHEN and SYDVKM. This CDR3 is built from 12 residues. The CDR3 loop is CASIGGPAEQFF. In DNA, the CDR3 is TGTGCCAGCATAGGAGGGCCGGCCGAGCAGTTCTTC.

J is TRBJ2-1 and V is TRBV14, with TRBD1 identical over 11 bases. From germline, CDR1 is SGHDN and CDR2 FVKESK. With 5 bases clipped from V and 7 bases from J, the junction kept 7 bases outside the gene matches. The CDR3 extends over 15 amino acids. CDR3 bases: TGTGCCAGCAGCGTCCCCGGGACAGGGGGGAATGAGCAGTTCTTC. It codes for CASSVPGTGGNEQFF.

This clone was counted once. CDR3 residues: CASSNNDQPQHF. In DNA, the CDR3 is TGTGCCAGCAGTAATAACGATCAGCCCCAGCATTTT. This chain joins TRBV6-5 and TRBJ1-5; D is unresolved. The ends were cut back, 5 bases at V and 5 bases at J, with 7 bases in the middle. CDR1 and CDR2 (germline): MNHEY, SVGAGI. CDR3 size: 12 residues.

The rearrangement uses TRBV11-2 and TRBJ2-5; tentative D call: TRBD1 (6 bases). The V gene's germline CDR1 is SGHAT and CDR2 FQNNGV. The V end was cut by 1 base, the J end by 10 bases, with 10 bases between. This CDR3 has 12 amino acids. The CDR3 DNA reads TGTGCCAGCAGCTTAGTGGGGGCAGACCAGTACTTC. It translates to CASSLVGADQYF.

This CDR3 reads CASSRGPEAFF. CDR3 DNA sequence: TGTGCCAGCAGTCGGGGGCCTGAAGCTTTCTTT. The rearrangement uses TRBV28 and TRBJ1-1; TRBD1 is a possible D gene (6 bases). The germline V gene encodes CDR1 MDHEN and CDR2 SYDVKM. This CDR3 region has 11 residues. Trimming left V 5 bases short and J 6 bases short, with 7 bases between.